The TCR beta chain under discussion was sequenced for a study of blood T cell repertoires in COVID-19 (dated by TCRdb to 2020 to 2021). Turning to the overall study: Samples from collaborators originated in the United States, Italy and Spain and spanned both the acute and convalescent phases of COVID-19. The prospective study material was composed of cDNA or gDNA derived from T cells, B-cell-depleted T cells, or PBMCs. The dataset comprised deeply sampled blood TCRbeta repertoires from subjects exposed to, actively infected with, or recovered from COVID-19. The repertoires were made available in a free public database intended to serve as a resource for research on the immune response to SARS-CoV-2. The samples were drawn from the first 160 participants of the ongoing ImmuneRACE study and from some 1,300 subjects provided by 6 global collaborators. Nearly every sample came with metadata listing a de-identified subject ID, COVID-19 status, age in years and sex. Where available, HLA class I and class II types were obtained from metadata supplied by the sample provider rather than from assay-based typing. What the work shows at the level of the full study, not this receptor alone: Clinical and demographic metadata were provided uncurated, with the amount varying by source and participant.

About this clone itself: The antigen it binds to is not known. Base quality data are lacking; no much larger clone is found one base away.

The collaborating institutions used their own protocols to collect whole blood in K2EDTA tubes. For TCRbeta analysis, collaborators shipped samples as frozen whole blood, isolated PBMCs, or DNA extracted from either of those sample types. TCRbeta CDR3 regions were amplified from genomic DNA by means of the immunoSEQ Assay, a bias-controlled multiplex PCR. In the original analysis: The number of nucleated cells in each sample was estimated from the amplification of reference gene primers within the assay. To quantify the absolute abundance of each unique TCRbeta CDR3 rearrangement, sequence reads were collapsed and filtered. Productive Simpson clonality was computed per sample as the square root of Simpson's diversity index over productive rearrangements. The source is immuneACCESS, and TCRdb retained only in-frame sequences with V and J called. Part of the clones is not carried over; for the studies checked, unresolved V genes explain less than half of this, and the remainder is unexplained. V, J and clone size were drawn from that table, and D and trimming were deduced from the DNA. The table for this sample lists about 410,000 clones; more than 80% of them were counted only once. The ten most abundant clones make up over 1.1% of the sample.

The sequence was obtained from a woman in her twenties or thirties with active or convalescent COVID-19. The material sequenced was peripheral blood.

The CDR3 region has the sequence CASSQHPWTDSGNTIYF. The bases are TGTGCCAGCAGCCAGCACCCGTGGACAGACTCTGGAAACACCATATATTTT. Here the chain combines TRBV3-1 (or the pseudogene TRBV3-2) and TRBJ1-3; the D gene is perhaps TRBD1, from 6 matching bases. The junction carries 15 bases between V and J, which are trimmed by 3 bases and 0 bases respectively. The CDR3 covers 17 residues, taking in both the cysteine and the phenylalanine. Only the CDR3 portion is preserved as DNA: 51 bases, with reading frame beginning at the first base. The germline V gene (reference sequence) supplies CDR1 LGHDT and CDR2 YNNKEL.